Listed below are T cell receptor beta chains from one sample, sequenced in a study of blood T cell repertoires in COVID-19. Clones were read by immunoSEQ multiplex PCR, and TCRdb kept only the in-frame ones, dropping some. The top ten clones hold around 8% of a sample with some 200,000 clones, roughly nine tenths of them seen once. Source material: PBMCs or T cells enriched from blood (not recorded which). The receptors here all came from a woman between 18 and 30 years old who had recovered from COVID-19. Each CDR3 is given with its conserved first and last residue. D genes are given only for firm matches. For some rows the clone size is stated as once, few or many, or as a class when expanded; others skip it.

>NA|NA|TRBJ1-4|TRBV28
TGTGCCAGCAGTTTATTGGGTAGCTCAGATAATGAAAAACTGTTTTTT
CASSLLGSSDNEKLFF
>NA|TRBD1|TRBJ2-5|TRBV11-2
TGTGCCAGCAGCCCTCGAATCGGACAGGGGGCGGCCCAAGAGACCCAGTACTTC
CASSPRIGQGAAQETQYF
>NA|NA|TRBJ1-2|TRBV6-5
TGTGCCAGCAAATTCGGGGGAAACTATGGCTACACCTTC
CASKFGGNYGYTF
>NA|NA|TRBJ2-5|TRBV3-1/TRBV3-2
TGTGCCAGCAGCGGCGGATGGGCGGGAGAGACCCAGTACTTC
CASSGGWAGETQYF
>NA|NA|TRBJ2-7|TRBV7-8
TGTGCCAGCAGCTTAAATGGCAGGGTGGTCGAGCAGTACTTC
CASSLNGRVVEQYF
>NA|NA|TRBJ1-1|TRBV10-3
TGTGCCATCAGTGAGTCGGTAGGGGGGAACACTGAAGCTTTCTTT
CAISESVGGNTEAFF
>NA|TRBD1|TRBJ1-5|TRBV19
TGTGCCAGTAGTATTCAGGGGGCGGGCAATCAGCCCCAGCATTTT
CASSIQGAGNQPQHF
>NA|NA|TRBJ2-3|TRBV7-3
TGTGCCAGCAGCCTGAGTCGGCGGGATACGCAGTATTTT
CASSLSRRDTQYF
>NA|NA|TRBJ1-4|TRBV5-1
TGCGCCAGCAGCCCCACTCCCAGGGCGGACGAAAAACTGTTTTTT
CASSPTPRADEKLFF
>NA|NA|TRBJ2-1|TRBV19
TGTGCCAGTAGTGAGTGGAGCTCCTACAATGAGCAGTTCTTC
CASSEWSSYNEQFF
>NA|TRBD1|TRBJ1-3|TRBV5-6
TGTGCCAGCAGCGCGCCGGACAGGGGGACTGGAAACACCATATATTTT
CASSAPDRGTGNTIYF
>NA|TRBD1|TRBJ2-3|TRBV5-1
TGCGCCAGCAGCTTAGTAGGACAGGGGTTGGATACGCAGTATTTT
CASSLVGQGLDTQYF
>NA|NA|TRBJ1-6|TRBV3-1/TRBV3-2
TGTGCCAGCAGCCAAGCAGGGCATTATAATTCACCCCTCCACTTT
CASSQAGHYNSPLHF
>NA|TRBD1|TRBJ2-2|TRBV6-5
TGTGCCAGCAGTTACAGGACAGGTCCGACCGGGGAGCTGTTTTTT
CASSYRTGPTGELFF
>NA|NA|TRBJ1-2|TRBV4-1
TGCGCCAGCAGCCAAGAGGTGGCCTACGGAGCTAACTATGGCTACACCTTC
CASSQEVAYGANYGYTF
>NA|NA|TRBJ1-1|TRBV24-1
TGTGCCACCAGTGATTACGGTTTGACTGAAGCTTTCTTT
CATSDYGLTEAFF
>NA|TRBD1|TRBJ1-2|TRBV6-5
TGTGCCAGCAGTCCTAAGGCAGGGGGACTTGGCTACACCTTC
CASSPKAGGLGYTF
>NA|NA|TRBJ1-5|TRBV27
TGTGCCAGCAGTGGACAGCTAAATCAGCCCCAGCATTTT
CASSGQLNQPQHF
>NA|NA|TRBJ2-7|TRBV28
TGTGCCAGCAGCCTCACCGGGACACTTAGCTACGAGCAGTACTTC
CASSLTGTLSYEQYF
>NA|NA|TRBJ2-7|TRBV15
TGTGCCACCAGTTTGGGCAGAAATTACGAGCAGTACTTC
CATSLGRNYEQYF
>once|NA|TRBJ2-7|TRBV6-5
TGTGCCAGCAGGGGAGACAGGCCATACGTGTACTTC
CASRGDRPYVYF
>NA|NA|TRBJ1-6|TRBV9
TGTGCCAGCAGTCCAGAGGGATGGAGTAATTCACCCCTCCACTTT
CASSPEGWSNSPLHF
>once|NA|TRBJ1-6|TRBV19
TGTGCCAGTAGTATCCGCCCCGAGGCACCCCTCCACTTT
CASSIRPEAPLHF
>NA|TRBD2|TRBJ2-5|TRBV3-1/TRBV3-2
TGTGCCAGCAGCCACAGTAGCGGGGGGGCGTCGGGGACCCAGTACTTC
CASSHSSGGASGTQYF
>NA|NA|TRBJ2-1|TRBV24-1
TGTGCCATCGAGGACAGCTACAATGAGCAGTTCTTC
CAIEDSYNEQFF
>NA|NA|TRBJ1-4|TRBV5-1
TGCGCCAGCACATCCGCACAGGGACCTCCTAATGAAAAACTGTTTTTT
CASTSAQGPPNEKLFF